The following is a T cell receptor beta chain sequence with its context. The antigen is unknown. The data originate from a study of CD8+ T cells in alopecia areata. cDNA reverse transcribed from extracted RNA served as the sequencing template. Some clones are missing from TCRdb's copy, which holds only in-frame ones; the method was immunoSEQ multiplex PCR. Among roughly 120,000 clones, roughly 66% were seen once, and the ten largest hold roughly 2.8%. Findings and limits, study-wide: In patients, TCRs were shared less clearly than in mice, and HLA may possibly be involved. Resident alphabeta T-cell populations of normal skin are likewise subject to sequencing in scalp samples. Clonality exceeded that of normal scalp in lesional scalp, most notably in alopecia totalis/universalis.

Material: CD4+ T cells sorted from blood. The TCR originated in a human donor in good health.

CDR3 residues: CAIMPGGGSPLHF. CDR3 coding DNA: TGTGCCATCATGCCAGGGGGAGGTTCACCCCTCCACTTT. The chain links TRBV10-3 to TRBJ1-6; 7 bases fit TRBD1. The CDR3 runs to 13 residues. V dropped 7 bases and J dropped 9; count of bases not matched to a gene: 6. Germline CDR1 reads ENHRY; CDR2 reads SYGVKD.